These T cell receptor beta chains were read from a single sample in a study of T cell responses to AZD1222 COVID-19 vaccine. This table comes from immunoSEQ multiplex PCR, and its TCRdb copy is limited to in-frame clones, with some not included. The table has approximately 180,000 clones, approximately 92% seen once. Sequencing was performed on peripheral blood, taken on day 0 of AZD1222 vaccination. The receptors were sampled from an adult in good health. Each CDR3 is given with its conserved first and last residue. Fields, in order: CDR3 protein, CDR3 DNA, J gene, D gene, clone size, V gene. The D gene is left open where the match is weak. Rows give clone size only sometimes, using once, few, many, or a class for an expanded clone.

CASSSEADNYGYTF | TGTGCCAGCAGTTCAGAGGCGGATAACTATGGCTACACCTTC | TRBJ1-2 | NA | NA | TRBV9
CAIRPGLAGGSIDEQFF | TGTGCCATCAGACCGGGACTAGCGGGAGGTTCGATAGATGAGCAGTTCTTC | TRBJ2-1 | TRBD2 | NA | TRBV10-3
CAWSFLLNYGYTF | TGTGCCTGGAGTTTTTTACTTAACTATGGCTACACCTTC | TRBJ1-2 | NA | NA | TRBV30
CASSIRMGRLGTDTQYF | TGTGCCAGTAGTATAAGAATGGGACGGCTGGGGACAGATACGCAGTATTTT | TRBJ2-3 | NA | once | TRBV19
CASRADTANYGYTF | TGTGCCAGCAGAGCCGACACAGCTAACTATGGCTACACCTTC | TRBJ1-2 | NA | NA | TRBV4-2
CAISEGREKSGYTF | TGTGCCATCAGTGAGGGCAGGGAGAAAAGTGGCTACACCTTC | TRBJ1-2 | NA | once | TRBV10-3
CASSPRGLYIYYGYTF | TGTGCCAGCAGCCCTAGAGGCCTCTATATATACTATGGCTACACCTTC | TRBJ1-2 | NA | NA | TRBV5-6
CASSPRPFMNTEAFF | TGTGCCAGTAGTCCTAGACCGTTCATGAACACTGAAGCTTTCTTT | TRBJ1-1 | NA | NA | TRBV19
CSVEGTAYEQYF | TGCAGCGTTGAGGGGACGGCCTACGAGCAGTACTTC | TRBJ2-7 | NA | NA | TRBV29-1
CASSQPGQRLYEQYF | TGCGCCAGCAGCCAACCGGGACAGAGGCTCTACGAGCAGTACTTC | TRBJ2-7 | TRBD1 | NA | TRBV4-1
CASSSLTGQDTGELFF | TGTGCCAGCAGTTCCCTGACAGGGCAGGACACCGGGGAGCTGTTTTTT | TRBJ2-2 | TRBD1 | NA | TRBV6-2/TRBV6-3
CAWSRQGPNYGYTF | TGTGCCTGGAGCAGGCAAGGCCCGAACTATGGCTACACCTTC | TRBJ1-2 | NA | NA | TRBV30
CASSYETTEAFF | TGTGCCAGCAGTTACGAGACCACTGAAGCTTTCTTT | TRBJ1-1 | NA | once | TRBV6-5
CASSRLGGYTF | TGTGCCAGCAGTCGCCTGGGGGGCTACACCTTC | TRBJ1-2 | NA | NA | TRBV5-5
CASSVLFGNTIYF | TGTGCCAGCAGCGTCCTATTCGGAAACACCATATATTTT | TRBJ1-3 | NA | NA | TRBV28
CASSQIAGQPQHF | TGTGCCAGCAGCCAAATAGCGGGGCAGCCCCAGCATTTT | TRBJ1-5 | NA | few | TRBV3-1/TRBV3-2
CASSEVPGDGNTIYF | TGTGCCAGCAGTGAAGTGCCCGGGGATGGAAACACCATATATTTT | TRBJ1-3 | NA | NA | TRBV6-1
CASGRLREGRVNSPLHF | TGTGCTAGTGGTCGCCTAAGGGAGGGCAGGGTGAATTCACCCCTCCACTTT | TRBJ1-6 | NA | few | TRBV12-5
CASSGTGYRDYTF | TGTGCCAGCAGTGGAACAGGATATCGGGACTACACCTTC | TRBJ1-2 | NA | NA | TRBV27
CSTSRSYNEQFF | TGCAGTACTTCCCGTTCTTACAATGAGCAGTTCTTC | TRBJ2-1 | NA | NA | TRBV29-1
CASSLIRQGLNTEAFF | TGTGCCAGCAGCTTAATTCGGCAGGGCCTGAACACTGAAGCTTTCTTT | TRBJ1-1 | NA | medium-sized | TRBV11-1
CASSDPGLNTEAFF | TGTGCCAGCAGTGACCCTGGATTGAACACTGAAGCTTTCTTT | TRBJ1-1 | NA | once | TRBV27